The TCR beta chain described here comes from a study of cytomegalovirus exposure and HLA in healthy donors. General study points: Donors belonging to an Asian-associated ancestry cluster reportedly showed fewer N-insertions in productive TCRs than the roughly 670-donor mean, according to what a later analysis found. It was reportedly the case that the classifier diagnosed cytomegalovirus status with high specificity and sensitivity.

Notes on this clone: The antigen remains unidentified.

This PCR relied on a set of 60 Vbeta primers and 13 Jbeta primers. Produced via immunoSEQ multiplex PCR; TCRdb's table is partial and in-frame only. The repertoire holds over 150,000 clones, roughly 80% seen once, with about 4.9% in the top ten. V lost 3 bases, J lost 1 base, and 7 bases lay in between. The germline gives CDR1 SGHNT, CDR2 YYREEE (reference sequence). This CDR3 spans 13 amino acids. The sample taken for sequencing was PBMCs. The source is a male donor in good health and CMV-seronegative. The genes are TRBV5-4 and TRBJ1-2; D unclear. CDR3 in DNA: TGTGCCAGCAGCTATAGCCTTAACTATGGCTACACCTTC. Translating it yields CASSYSLNYGYTF.